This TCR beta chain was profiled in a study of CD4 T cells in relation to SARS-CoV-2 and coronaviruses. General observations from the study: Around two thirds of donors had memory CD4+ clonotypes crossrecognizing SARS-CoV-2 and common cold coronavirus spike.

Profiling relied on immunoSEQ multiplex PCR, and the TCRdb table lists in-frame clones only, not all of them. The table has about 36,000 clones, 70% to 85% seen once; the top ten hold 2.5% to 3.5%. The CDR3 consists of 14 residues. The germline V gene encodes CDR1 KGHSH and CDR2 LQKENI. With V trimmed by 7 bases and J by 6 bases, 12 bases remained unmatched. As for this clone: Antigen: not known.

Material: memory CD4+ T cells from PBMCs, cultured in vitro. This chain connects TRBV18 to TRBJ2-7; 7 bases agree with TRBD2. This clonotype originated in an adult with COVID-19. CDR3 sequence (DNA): TGTGCCAGCTGCCCCGGGGCGGGAGTGGGCGAGCAGTACTTC. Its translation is CASCPGAGVGEQYF.